This T cell receptor beta chain was recorded in a study of blood T cell repertoires in COVID-19. Background on the study: Whether acute or convalescent, the COVID-19 samples came from the United States, Italy and Spain. PBMCs, B-cell-depleted T cells, or T cells provided the cDNA or gDNA that made up the material.

Trimming took off 6 bases at V and 2 bases at J, with 13 bases between the two ends. CDR3 length: 15 amino acids. Germline V gives CDR1 MNHEY, CDR2 SMNVEV (reference sequence). As handled by the study authors: Quantification of nucleated cells was approximated via reference gene primer amplification. Using immunoSEQ multiplex PCR, the repertoire was profiled, and TCRdb retains in-frame clones only, with some absent. V and J calls plus clone size are reproduced from that table; the DNA served to infer D and trimming. This table holds 70,000 to 80,000 clones, 65% to 90% found once. The sample comprised peripheral blood. The genes are TRBV27 and TRBJ1-4, with D possibly matching TRBD1 (6 bases). This TCR was recovered from an elderly man with acute or convalescent COVID-19. The CDR3 is CASSPNRVTNEKLFF. The CDR3 nucleotides read TGTGCCAGCAGCCCGAACAGGGTTACTAATGAAAAACTGTTTTTT.